Here is one T cell receptor beta chain with its context. The antigen remains undetermined. This record comes from a study of cytomegalovirus exposure and HLA in healthy donors. Clones were sequenced by immunoSEQ multiplex PCR, and TCRdb holds only the in-frame ones, with some missing. This table has about 64,000 clones, over 85% appearing once. The CDR3 is made up of 18 amino acids. Germline loops: CDR1 KGHSH, CDR2 LQKENI. Trimming cost V 1 base and J 0 bases; bases outside gene matches: 9. Whole-study results and caveats: According to a later analysis, TCR clusters from the first cohort tended to co-occur in the 110 or so validation repertoires. Most TCRs appeared rarely, but some public TCRs recurred in many donors. The study labeled 150 to 200 TCR beta chains cytomegalovirus-associated.

The chain links TRBV18 to TRBJ2-1; 7 bases map to TRBD2. The sequence was collected from a woman in her late teens or twenties in good health and CMV-seropositive. Sequencing used PBMCs. The chain's CDR3 is CASSPRWLAESSYNEQFF. DNA of the CDR3: TGTGCCAGCTCACCACGCTGGCTAGCGGAGAGCTCCTACAATGAGCAGTTCTTC.